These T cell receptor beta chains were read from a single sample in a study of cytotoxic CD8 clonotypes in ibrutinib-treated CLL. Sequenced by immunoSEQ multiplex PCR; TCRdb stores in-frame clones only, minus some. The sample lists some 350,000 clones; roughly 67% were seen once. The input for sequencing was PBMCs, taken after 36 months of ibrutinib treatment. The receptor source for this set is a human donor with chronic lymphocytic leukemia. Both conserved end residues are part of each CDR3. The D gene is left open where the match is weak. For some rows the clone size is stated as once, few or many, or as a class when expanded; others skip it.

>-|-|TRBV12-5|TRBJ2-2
CASGLSVLSGELFF
TGTGCTAGTGGTTTGAGCGTATTGTCGGGGGAGCTGTTTTTT
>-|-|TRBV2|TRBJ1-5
CASRQFSNQPQHF
TGTGCCAGCAGGCAATTTAGCAATCAGCCCCAGCATTTT
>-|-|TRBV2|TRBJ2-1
CASFVGPLLNEQFF
TGTGCCAGCTTCGTGGGTCCTCTCCTCAATGAGCAGTTCTTC
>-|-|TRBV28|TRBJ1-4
CASSLSGGATNEKLFF
TGTGCCAGCAGCCTCTCCGGAGGAGCAACTAATGAAAAACTGTTTTTT
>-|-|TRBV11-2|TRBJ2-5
CASSFGRGETQYF
TGTGCCAGCAGCTTTGGCAGAGGGGAGACCCAGTACTTC
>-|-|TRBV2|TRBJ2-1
CASRPTNNEQFF
TGTGCCAGCAGGCCGACGAACAATGAGCAGTTCTTC
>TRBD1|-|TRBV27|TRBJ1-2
CASSLSGTGQYGYTF
TGTGCCAGCAGTTTATCGGGGACAGGGCAGTATGGCTACACCTTC
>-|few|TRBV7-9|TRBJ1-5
CASSLGAVPQHF
TGTGCCAGCAGCTTAGGGGCCGTTCCCCAGCATTTT
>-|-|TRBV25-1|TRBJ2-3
CASSGGGVYTQYF
TGTGCCAGCAGTGGGGGGGGCGTGTATACGCAGTATTTT
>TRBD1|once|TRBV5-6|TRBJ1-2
CASSSAGTGEILGGYTF
TGTGCCAGCAGCTCAGCGGGGACAGGGGAGATCTTAGGTGGCTACACCTTC
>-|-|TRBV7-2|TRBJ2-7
CASSLEFRSYEQYF
TGTGCCAGCAGCTTAGAGTTCAGGAGCTACGAGCAGTACTTC
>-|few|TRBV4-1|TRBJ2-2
CASSQGVELFF
TGCGCCAGCAGCCAAGGGGTGGAGCTGTTTTTT
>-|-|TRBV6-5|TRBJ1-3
CAGRGGPSSGNTIYF
TGTGCCGGTCGGGGAGGGCCGAGCTCTGGAAACACCATATATTTT
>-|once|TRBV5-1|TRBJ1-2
CASSLDDSYYGYTF
TGCGCCAGCAGCTTGGACGACAGCTACTATGGCTACACCTTC
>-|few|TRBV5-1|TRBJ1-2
CASSLAVGGYNGYTF
TGCGCCAGCAGCTTGGCGGTAGGCGGATATAACGGCTACACCTTC
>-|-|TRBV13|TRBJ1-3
CASSSSGRAYSGNTIYF
TGTGCCAGCAGCTCTAGCGGTAGGGCATACTCTGGAAACACCATATATTTT
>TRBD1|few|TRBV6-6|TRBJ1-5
CASRAQGGYSNQPQHF
TGTGCCAGCAGGGCACAGGGGGGATATAGCAATCAGCCCCAGCATTTT
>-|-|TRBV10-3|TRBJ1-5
CAISEAGNQPQHF
TGTGCCATCAGTGAGGCAGGGAATCAGCCCCAGCATTTT
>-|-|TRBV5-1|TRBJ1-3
CASSLRRAGSGNTIYF
TGCGCCAGCAGCTTGCGGCGGGCTGGATCTGGAAACACCATATATTTT
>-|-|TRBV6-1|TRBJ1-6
CASSEIGQDNSPLHF
TGTGCCAGCAGTGAAATCGGGCAGGATAATTCACCCCTCCACTTT
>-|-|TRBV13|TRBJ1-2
CASSPRQARYGYTF
TGTGCCAGCAGCCCCAGACAGGCCCGCTATGGCTACACCTTC
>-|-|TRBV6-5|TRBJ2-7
CASSYSTASSYEQYF
TGTGCCAGCAGTTACTCTACAGCCAGCTCCTACGAGCAGTACTTC
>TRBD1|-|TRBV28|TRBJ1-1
CASSEPQGAGAFF
TGTGCCAGCAGTGAACCCCAGGGGGCGGGAGCTTTCTTT
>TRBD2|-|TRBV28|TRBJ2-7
CASSELAGGTYEQYF
TGTGCCAGCAGTGAACTAGCGGGAGGGACCTACGAGCAGTACTTC
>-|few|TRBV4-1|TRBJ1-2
CASSPASSYNYGYTF
TGCGCCAGCAGCCCCGCCTCTAGTTATAACTATGGCTACACCTTC
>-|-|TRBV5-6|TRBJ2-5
CASSLVGGETQYF
TGTGCCAGCAGCTTGGTGGGCGGGGAGACCCAGTACTTC
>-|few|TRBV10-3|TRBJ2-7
CAISPQVTPYEQYF
TGTGCCATCAGTCCCCAAGTTACCCCTTACGAGCAGTACTTC
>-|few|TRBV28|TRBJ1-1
CASSRGQNTEAFF
TGTGCCAGCAGTCGGGGCCAGAACACTGAAGCTTTCTTT
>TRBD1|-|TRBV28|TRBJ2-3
CASSFSPGQDTDTQYF
TGTGCCAGCAGTTTCTCTCCCGGACAGGACACAGATACGCAGTATTTT
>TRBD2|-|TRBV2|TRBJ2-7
CASTLSGSAYEQYF
TGTGCCAGCACCCTTAGCGGGAGTGCCTACGAGCAGTACTTC
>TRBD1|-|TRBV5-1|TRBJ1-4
CASSLDHRGTGKLFF
TGCGCCAGCAGTTTAGACCACAGGGGTACTGGAAAACTGTTTTTT
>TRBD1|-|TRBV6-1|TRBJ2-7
CASSSRGQGNYEQYF
TGTGCCAGCAGTTCACGGGGACAGGGGAACTACGAGCAGTACTTC
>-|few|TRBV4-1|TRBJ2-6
CASSQVTGLSGANVLTF
TGCGCCAGCAGCCAAGTTACCGGGCTCTCTGGGGCCAACGTCCTGACTTTC